This TCR beta chain was obtained from a study of blood T cell repertoires in COVID-19. Overall study context: Specimens from acute and convalescent COVID-19 originated in the United States, Italy and Spain. The analysed material was cDNA or gDNA that came from T cells, B-cell-depleted T cells, or PBMCs.

Trimming at V came to 1 base and at J to 0 bases, leaving 3 bases not matched to a gene. Germline CDR1 and CDR2: MNHEY and SVGAGI. This CDR3 region has 16 residues. In the authors' methods: How many nucleated cells were present was estimated from reference gene primer amplification. Here immunoSEQ multiplex PCR was the method, and the copy in TCRdb shows in-frame clones only, minus some. D and trimming were read from the DNA, whereas the V and J calls and clone size are those reported in that table. The profile shows 60,000 to 85,000 clones, around 85% of them singletons. This chain joins TRBV6-5 and TRBJ2-1; TRBD2 matches at 7 bases. The material sequenced was peripheral blood. The sequence was collected from a human donor in a cohort sampled during active COVID-19. The CDR3 reads CASSYWGGSSYNEQFF. CDR3 coding DNA: TGTGCCAGCAGTTACTGGGGCGGGAGCTCCTACAATGAGCAGTTCTTC.